These T cell receptor beta chains were read from a single sample in a study of cytomegalovirus exposure and HLA in healthy donors. Clones were read by immunoSEQ multiplex PCR, and TCRdb kept only the in-frame ones, dropping some. The table has nearly 110,000 clones, roughly 74% seen once. Sequencing was done on a sample of PBMCs. These receptors all come from a man aged 40-50 years in good health and CMV-seronegative. CDR3s include the opening cysteine and the closing phenylalanine or tryptophan. A D gene is named only where the DNA matches it firmly. Size values are once, few and many counts, or a class for expanded clones, and some rows have none.

.	TRBV2	TRBD1	TRBJ1-5	TGTGCCAGCAGGGGACAGGGGGTGAGCAATCAGCCCCAGCATTTT	CASRGQGVSNQPQHF
.	TRBV5-6	TRBD1	TRBJ1-3	TGTGCCAGCAGCTCGCCGGGACAGGGGGTTGGAAACACCATATATTTT	CASSSPGQGVGNTIYF
few	TRBV5-1	.	TRBJ2-7	TGCGCCAGCAGCTTGGCTCCGGGGGGCAGGTCAACCCCCTACGAGCAGTACTTC	CASSLAPGGRSTPYEQYF
.	TRBV4-1	.	TRBJ2-1	TGCGCCAGCAGCCAAGAAGCAGGGGCATCCTACAATGAGCAGTTCTTC	CASSQEAGASYNEQFF
.	TRBV7-2	.	TRBJ2-5	TGTGCCAGCAGCCTAAGCGGCCAGGGGGAGACCCAGTACTTC	CASSLSGQGETQYF
.	TRBV6-5	TRBD1	TRBJ1-4	TGTGCCAGCAGTTACGGAGACAGGGACATAAGGAAACTGTTTTTT	CASSYGDRDIRKLFF
.	TRBV18	.	TRBJ1-2	TGTGCCAGCTCACCCGCGGGACGGGCGAACTATGGCTACACCTTC	CASSPAGRANYGYTF
.	TRBV7-7	TRBD1	TRBJ2-5	TGTGCCAGCAGCCAGACCGGACAGGGAGAGACCCAGTACTTC	CASSQTGQGETQYF
once	TRBV6-1	TRBD1	TRBJ1-5	TGTGCCAGCAGTAGGGGACAGTCCAGCAATCAGCCCCAGCATTTT	CASSRGQSSNQPQHF
.	TRBV7-8	.	TRBJ2-3	TGTGCCAGCACCGGTCGTACAGATACGCAGTATTTT	CASTGRTDTQYF
few	TRBV29-1	.	TRBJ1-2	TGCAGCGTTGTACAGGGTCCTGGCTACACCTTC	CSVVQGPGYTF
.	TRBV6-1	TRBD1	TRBJ1-1	TGTGCCAGCAGTTGGGGACAGGGGAGAACTGAAGCTTTCTTT	CASSWGQGRTEAFF
few	TRBV7-2	.	TRBJ2-6	TGTGCCAGCAGCCCCGGGGGCTCTGGGGCCAACGTCCTGACTTTC	CASSPGGSGANVLTF
.	TRBV7-9	TRBD1	TRBJ1-6	TGTGCCAGCAGCTTAGGAGGCGGCAGGGGGCAAAATTCACCCCTCCACTTT	CASSLGGGRGQNSPLHF
.	TRBV5-1	TRBD1	TRBJ1-4	TGCGCCAGCAGCGGACAGGGTTGGGCTAATGAAAAACTGTTTTTT	CASSGQGWANEKLFF
.	TRBV6-1	.	TRBJ2-1	TGTGCCAGCAGTGATCAAATAGCGTTCGATGAGCAGTTCTTC	CASSDQIAFDEQFF
few	TRBV10-1	.	TRBJ1-1	TGCGCCAGCAGTGAACGAGCATTTGGCACTGAAGCTTTCTTT	CASSERAFGTEAFF
.	TRBV29-1	TRBD1	TRBJ1-2	TGCAGCGTCGGTCTGACAGGGTACACCTATGGCTACACCTTC	CSVGLTGYTYGYTF
.	TRBV11-2	TRBD1	TRBJ1-1	TGTGCCAGCAGCTTCGCCGGGACAGGTAACACTGAAGCTTTCTTT	CASSFAGTGNTEAFF
.	TRBV5-8	.	TRBJ1-5	TGTGCCAGCAGCTTGGAGGGGTCTAGCAATCAGCCCCAGCATTTT	CASSLEGSSNQPQHF
.	TRBV25-1	TRBD2	TRBJ2-5	TGTGCCAGCAGTGCCCGGGCGGGGGGGCAGGAGACCCAGTACTTC	CASSARAGGQETQYF
.	TRBV19	.	TRBJ1-5	TGTGCCAGTAATGGGCAGGTCGGTCAGCCCCAGCATTTT	CASNGQVGQPQHF
few	TRBV6-5	TRBD2	TRBJ2-7	TGTGCCAGCAGTCCGACTAGCGGGAGCTCCTACGAGCAGTACTTC	CASSPTSGSSYEQYF
once	TRBV5-4	.	TRBJ2-3	TGTGCCAGCAGCTTGGGTGGGGGCGGACGACTGGATACGCAGTATTTT	CASSLGGGGRLDTQYF
.	TRBV30	.	TRBJ1-2	TGTGCCTGGACCACCCCGGGGGGGGGCTCCTATGGCTACACCTTC	CAWTTPGGGSYGYTF
.	TRBV6-5	TRBD1	TRBJ2-5	TGTGCCAGCAGTTATGGGACAGCCCAAGAGACCCAGTACTTC	CASSYGTAQETQYF
.	TRBV7-6	.	TRBJ2-1	TGTGTTAGCGATTCCCCGGGGAATGAGCAGTTCTTC	CVSDSPGNEQFF
.	TRBV27	TRBD2	TRBJ2-5	TGTGCCAGCAGTCCCCGGATTCGGGCGGGGGGAGGGGAGACCCAGTACTTC	CASSPRIRAGGGETQYF
.	TRBV27	.	TRBJ2-5	TGTGCCAGCAGTTTACGGGGAGCCCCGGCAGGGACCCAGTACTTC	CASSLRGAPAGTQYF
.	TRBV2	TRBD2	TRBJ2-3	TGTGCCAGCAGCTCGACCCACAACATCTGGACTAGCAGAGGCACAGATACGCAGTATTTT	CASSSTHNIWTSRGTDTQYF
.	TRBV5-1	.	TRBJ2-1	TGCGCCAGCAGCCCCTCGGGACATGAGTACAATGAGCAGTTCTTC	CASSPSGHEYNEQFF
.	TRBV5-1	.	TRBJ2-1	TGCGCCAGCAGCCCGACTAGTTCAGAGCAGTTCTTC	CASSPTSSEQFF
.	TRBV6-5	.	TRBJ2-7	TGTGCCAGCAGTTACTCTTACAGGGGGGGTAACGAGCAGTACTTC	CASSYSYRGGNEQYF
.	TRBV7-6	TRBD2	TRBJ2-7	TGTGCCAGCAGCCAGGCGGCGGCTAGCGGGGATCTGTACTTC	CASSQAAASGDLYF
.	TRBV9	TRBD2	TRBJ2-5	TGTGCCAGCAGCGTAGGGGGGGGGATCCAAGAGACCCAGTACTTC	CASSVGGGIQETQYF
few	TRBV18	.	TRBJ1-1	TGTGCCAGCTCACCAGGGGTAGGGGCTGAAGCTTTCTTT	CASSPGVGAEAFF
.	TRBV9	.	TRBJ2-1	TGTGCCAGCAGCGTAGGTCGGGAAGGTAGTGAGCAGTTCTTC	CASSVGREGSEQFF
.	TRBV6-5	TRBD1	TRBJ2-5	TGTGCCAGCAGTAACCGGGACAGGGGAGAAGAGACCCAGTACTTC	CASSNRDRGEETQYF
.	TRBV7-6	.	TRBJ1-5	TGTGCCAGCAGCAAAACCCCGGGCAGGGATCAGCCCCAGCATTTT	CASSKTPGRDQPQHF
.	TRBV5-4	TRBD1	TRBJ1-4	TGTGCCAGCAGCAGAGGGACAGGGGGCAATGAAAAACTGTTTTTT	CASSRGTGGNEKLFF
.	TRBV4-1	TRBD2	TRBJ2-2	TGCGCCAGCAGCCAAGGAGGACTAGCGGGGGGCCTAAGGTACACCGGGGAGCTGTTTTTT	CASSQGGLAGGLRYTGELFF
.	TRBV7-2	.	TRBJ1-1	TGTGCCAGCAGCTTATTTCGCGGGGGGCGGGACACTGAAGCTTTCTTT	CASSLFRGGRDTEAFF
.	TRBV5-6	.	TRBJ1-5	TGTGCCAGCAGCCCAGGATATAGCAATCAGCCCCAGCATTTT	CASSPGYSNQPQHF
.	TRBV7-2	TRBD2	TRBJ2-3	TGTGCCAGCAGCTGGACGAGACTAGCGGAAGATACGCAGTATTTT	CASSWTRLAEDTQYF
.	TRBV5-6	.	TRBJ1-1	TGTGCCAGCAGCCGCTACCAGGGTAGCACTGAAGCTTTCTTT	CASSRYQGSTEAFF
few	TRBV6-1	.	TRBJ1-5	TGTGCCAGCAGCCTTCAGGGGCACAGCAATCAGCCCCAGCATTTT	CASSLQGHSNQPQHF
.	TRBV11-2	.	TRBJ1-1	TGTGCCAGCAGCTTAGGAGACGGATGGAGGGGCACTGAAGCTTTCTTT	CASSLGDGWRGTEAFF
.	TRBV4-1	.	TRBJ1-4	TGCGCCAGCAGCGGACCAAGACAGAGAGTGGGACAAATCCACGAAAAACTGTTTTTT	CASSGPRQRVGQIHEKLFF
.	TRBV14	.	TRBJ2-5	TGTGCCAGCAGCCAAGATAGTAGGGGCGCGAGAAGGACCCAGTACTTC	CASSQDSRGARRTQYF
.	TRBV5-1	TRBD1	TRBJ1-6	TGCGCCAGCACCGACAGGGAAGTCCTCCACTTT	CASTDREVLHF
.	TRBV6-5	TRBD2	TRBJ2-2	TGTGCCAGCAGTTCAACTAGCGGGGGGGGAGCCGGGGAGCTGTTTTTT	CASSSTSGGGAGELFF
.	TRBV11-2	TRBD1	TRBJ2-2	TGTGCCAGCAGCGCCACAGGGGGCCCCGGGGAGCTGTTTTTT	CASSATGGPGELFF
.	TRBV5-1	TRBD1	TRBJ2-3	TGCGCCAGCAGCTTGGGGCAGGGGGTAGGCACAGATACGCAGTATTTT	CASSLGQGVGTDTQYF
.	TRBV6-5	.	TRBJ2-2	TGTGCCACCGGAGGGGACACCGGGGAGCTGTTTTTT	CATGGDTGELFF
.	TRBV25-1	TRBD2	TRBJ2-1	TGTGCCAGCAGTGAAGCTAGCGGGGGGTCCTACAATGAGCAGTTCTTC	CASSEASGGSYNEQFF
.	TRBV29-1	TRBD1	TRBJ2-5	TGCAGCGTACAGACAGGGGGCGGAGAGACCCAGTACTTC	CSVQTGGGETQYF
.	TRBV5-6	TRBD1	TRBJ1-1	TGTGCCAGCAGCTTGCGTGGGACAGGGAATAAAGCTTTCTTT	CASSLRGTGNKAFF
.	TRBV5-1	TRBD2	TRBJ2-5	TGCGCCAGCAGCTTGGCCCCTAGCGGGGGGACAGGAGTTCAAGAGACCCAGTACTTC	CASSLAPSGGTGVQETQYF
.	TRBV6-5	TRBD1	TRBJ1-2	TGTGCCAGTTCGACCGCCCAGGGGGTTGGCTACACCTTC	CASSTAQGVGYTF
.	TRBV7-9	TRBD2	TRBJ2-5	TGTGCCAGCAGCCTAAGGACTAGCGGGAGAGAGACCCAGTACTTC	CASSLRTSGRETQYF